The 23 T cell receptor beta chains in this list originate from one sample, sequenced in a study of post-analysis software for immune sequencing data. General study results and limits: In patients, TRBV5-6, TRBV5-1 and TRBV20-1 belonged to five TRBV segments found more frequently than in controls.

cDNA libraries for TCR beta contained unique molecular identifiers. TCRdb reprocessed the PCR reads with MiXCR, giving one entry per CDR3 protein. The table includes under 650,000 distinct CDR3 sequences, around 44% detected once. These receptors lack a known antigen. The sequencing input was blood. The receptors originated from a girl aged 5-17 years with multiple sclerosis.

This clonotype was seen only a few times. The CDR3: CSAGAGVGNIQYF. The CDR3 DNA reads TGCAGTGCGGGAGCGGGAGTGGGAAACATTCAGTACTTC. The V gene is TRBV20-1, the J gene TRBJ2-4; 8 bases are shared with TRBD2. Germline V gene data show CDR1 as DFQATT and CDR2 as SNEGSKA (reference sequence). The junction had 7 bases not matched to a gene; V was cut back by 6 bases and J by 6 bases. The CDR3 is 13 amino acids.

This chain joins TRBV6-5 and TRBJ2-7; the match to TRBD1 covers 9 bases. CDR3 length: 16 residues. The germline V gene encodes CDR1 MNHEY and CDR2 SVGAGI. The J segment lost 5 bases and the V segment lost 0 bases, leaving 8 bases of the junction unmatched. CDR3 DNA sequence: TGTGCCAGCAGTTACTCGGGCGGGACAGGGTTCAACGAGCAGTACTTC. Protein: CASSYSGGTGFNEQYF.

V and J are TRBV12-3 or TRBV12-4 and TRBJ1-5, with a tentative D call TRBD1 (6 bases). CDR3 length equals 15 residues. Trimming removed 5 bases at V and 3 bases at J, with 14 bases between. The CDR3 bases are TGTGCCAGCAGTCCGGGGGCACAACTCAATCAGCCCCAGCATTTT. Its protein product is CASSPGAQLNQPQHF.

Concerning this clonotype itself: A single base separates this from a much larger clone, so it may be a read error. The chain carries TRBV12-3 or TRBV12-4 and TRBJ1-1, with D tentatively TRBD1 (6 bases). Between the trimmed V and J ends, which lost 4 bases and 4 bases, there was a span of 13 bases. This CDR3 comprises 14 residues. CDR3 loop: CASSSSDRSTEAFF. The CDR3 DNA reads as TGTGCCAGCAGTTCCTCCGACAGGAGCACTGAAGCTTTCTTT.

The chain employs TRBV5-1 and TRBJ2-7; 10 bases align to TRBD2. Trimming removed 0 bases from V and 0 bases from J; junction bases left unmatched: 3. CDR1 and CDR2 (germline): SGHRS, YFSETQ. The CDR3 extends over 16 amino acids. For the CDR3, the DNA is TGCGCCAGCAGCTTGGGGCAGCGGGGGGGCTCCTACGAGCAGTACTTC. As protein: CASSLGQRGGSYEQYF.

The V gene is TRBV12-3 or TRBV12-4, the J gene TRBJ2-3, with D perhaps assigned TRBD1 or TRBD2 (5 bases each). V lost 1 base, J lost 2 bases, and 13 bases lay in between. The CDR3 is 16 residues long. CDR3 sequence reads: CASSLGGTRPTDTQYF. In DNA form, the CDR3 reads TGTGCCAGCAGTTTAGGGGGGACCAGACCCACAGATACGCAGTATTTT.

The chain combines TRBV3-1 with TRBJ1-2, with 10 bases fitting TRBD1. V shed 5 bases and J 3 bases; nucleotides not matched to a gene: 9. CDR3 size: 16 residues. CDR1 and CDR2 from the germline V gene are LGHDT and YNNKEL (reference sequence). For the CDR3, the DNA is TGTGCCAGCAGCACTGCCCGGGACAGGGGATACTATGGCTACACCTTC. Its protein product is CASSTARDRGYYGYTF. The variable domain in full, with the rest retrieved from reference TRBV3-1 and TRBJ1-2, is DTAVSQTPKYLVTQMGNDKSIKCEQNLGHDTMYWYKQDSKKFLKIMFSYNNKELIINETVPNRFSPKSPDKAHLNLHINSLELGDSAVYFCASSTARDRGYYGYTFGSGTRLTVV.

This chain links TRBV12-3 or TRBV12-4 with TRBJ1-2; 7 nucleotides line up with TRBD1. Trimming took 1 base from V and 8 from J; bases not matched to a gene: 7. The CDR3 has 14 residues. CDR3 sequence reads: CASSLEYRGQGYTF. The CDR3 DNA follows: TGTGCCAGCAGTTTAGAGTACAGGGGTCAAGGCTACACCTTC.

This clonotype was seen only a few times. V gene TRBV3-1 combines with J gene TRBJ2-5; 7 bases match TRBD2. The CDR3 runs 17 residues. V was pared by 4 bases and J by 2 bases, with 13 bases of the junction left unmatched. CDR1 LGHDT and CDR2 YNNKEL come from the germline V gene (reference sequence). The CDR3 is CASSPSRASGYQETQYF. In DNA, the CDR3 is TGTGCCAGCAGCCCTTCTCGGGCTAGCGGTTATCAAGAGACCCAGTACTTC.

The CDR3 DNA sequence: TGCAGTGCTAGATTTGCCGGGACTCTGGCTAGCACAGATACGCAGTATTTT. It is translated as CSARFAGTLASTDTQYF. The J gene is TRBJ2-3, the V gene TRBV20-1; possible D gene TRBD2, 6 bases. Trimming removed 2 bases from V and 0 bases from J, with 18 bases in between. Germline V gene lookup returns CDR1 DFQATT and CDR2 SNEGSKA (reference sequence). The CDR3 is made up of 17 amino acids.

The chain joins TRBV10-3 to TRBJ1-1; D gene uncertain. The V gene's germline CDR1 is ENHRY and CDR2 SYGVKD. This CDR3 is 11 amino acids long. Between the trimmed V and J ends, which lost 3 bases and 6 bases, there was a span of 5 bases. CDR3 bases: TGTGCCATCAGTGATACGTCTGAAGCTTTCTTT. Translation gives CAISDTSEAFF.

The rearrangement links TRBV10-3 to TRBJ2-3; 9 bases match TRBD2. The CDR3 covers 14 residues. Germline CDR1 is ENHRY and CDR2 is SYGVKD. Germline trimming cut 11 bases from V and 2 bases from J; bases unmatched to any gene: 8. CDR3: CAHSGRGDTDTQYF. In DNA, the CDR3 is TGTGCCCATAGCGGGAGAGGGGACACAGATACGCAGTATTTT.

The V gene is TRBV10-3, the J gene TRBJ2-7, with TRBD2 matching 15 bases. Germline V gives CDR1 ENHRY, CDR2 SYGVKD. V was pared by 6 bases and J by 5 bases, with 14 bases of the junction left unmatched. The CDR3 covers 18 residues. CDR3 amino acids: CAISPGLAGGNLFHEQYF. The CDR3 coding sequence is TGTGCCATCAGCCCGGGACTAGCGGGAGGAAACCTCTTCCACGAGCAGTACTTC.

This clonotype showed up just once. The gene calls are TRBV20-1 and TRBJ2-7, with D hard to call. V dropped 0 bases and J dropped 2 bases, with 17 bases sitting between them. This CDR3 is 16 amino acids long. Germline values: CDR1 DFQATT, CDR2 SNEGSKA (reference sequence). The CDR3 here is CSARDPELGSAYEQYF. The CDR3 nucleotides read TGCAGTGCTAGAGATCCCGAGTTGGGGTCGGCCTACGAGCAGTACTTC.

This chain links TRBV20-1 with TRBJ2-3; 7 positions match TRBD2. Per the germline V gene, CDR1 is DFQATT and CDR2 is SNEGSKA (reference sequence). There are 13 residues in the CDR3. V lost 2 bases, J lost 6 bases, and 5 bases stayed unmatched. The CDR3 is CSARITGGDTQYF. CDR3 nucleotide sequence: TGCAGTGCTAGAATTACCGGGGGGGATACGCAGTATTTT.

This clonotype occurred a few times. This chain connects TRBV7-9 to TRBJ1-1; D unresolved. V was cut by 7 bases and J by 6 bases, with 12 bases left in between. Germline V CDR1 and CDR2: SEHNR, FQNEAQ (reference sequence). This CDR3 spans 12 amino acids. The CDR3 bases are TGTGCCAGCACCCGAGAGGGAGCTGAAGCTTTCTTT. Amino acid sequence: CASTREGAEAFF.

V and J are TRBV29-1 and TRBJ2-7; TRBD2 might be the D (6 bases). V was shortened by 4 bases and J by 1 base, with 20 bases between the two germline ends. Per germline, CDR1 SQVTM and CDR2 ANQGSEA. The CDR3 has 16 residues. CDR3 coding DNA: TGCAGCGTTGGGGGTAGGAGGGACTCACTTTCCTACGAGCAGTACTTC. It codes for CSVGGRRDSLSYEQYF.

The sample holds a few counts of this clonotype. Its ends do not fully match the called genes, so a read error is possible. V usage is TRBV6-2 or TRBV6-3 and J usage is TRBJ2-5; 11 positions agree with TRBD2. The CDR3 has 15 residues. The germline gives CDR1 MNHEY, CDR2 SVGEGT. The CDR3 sequence: CAGSAPGLAEETQYF. CDR3 bases: TGTGCCGGCAGTGCTCCGGGACTAGCGGAAGAGACCCAGTACTTC.

The chain carries TRBV12-3 or TRBV12-4 and TRBJ2-7; the D call may be TRBD1 or TRBD2 (5 bases each). Trimming took off 4 bases at V and 0 bases at J, with 16 bases between the two ends. The CDR3 sequence is 16 residues long. Written as DNA, the CDR3 is TGTGCCAGCAGTTCTTCAGGGAGCCGCAGCTCCTACGAGCAGTACTTC. Translated, it gives CASSSSGSRSSYEQYF.

This clonotype was detected a few times. The chain couples TRBV5-1 to TRBJ2-5; D ambiguous. The V gene's germline CDR1 is SGHRS and CDR2 YFSETQ. The V end lost 0 bases, the J end lost 5 bases, and 5 bases lay between the germline ends. The CDR3 totals 12 residues. The CDR3 bases are TGCGCCAGCAGCTTGGGAATGGAGACCCAGTACTTC. It translates to CASSLGMETQYF. Looking up the rest from reference TRBV5-1 and TRBJ2-5 gives the full variable domain: KAGVTQTPRYLIKTRGQQVTLSCSPISGHRSVSWYQQTPGQGLQFLFEYFSETQRNKGNFPGRFSGRQFSNSRSEMNVSTLELGDSALYLCASSLGMETQYFGPGTRLLVL.

Only one count was recorded for this clonotype. At one end, the junction sequence differs from germline, possibly due to a read error. The chain combines TRBV27 with TRBJ1-4, with a tentative D call TRBD1 (6 bases). The CDR3 is made up of 14 amino acids. Germline loops: CDR1 MNHEY, CDR2 SMNVEV (reference sequence). CDR3 in amino acids: CASSLLGAEERLFF. The CDR3 region has the DNA TGTGCCAGCAGTTTATTGGGGGCGGAAGAAAGACTGTTTTTT.

This clonotype turned up a few times. The V and J genes are TRBV19 and TRBJ2-5; D is perhaps TRBD1 (5 bases). The CDR3 consists of 15 residues. Trimming removed 3 bases at V and 1 base at J, with 12 bases between. Per germline, CDR1 LNHDA and CDR2 SQIVND (reference sequence). The CDR3, as DNA: TGTGCCAGTAGTATCGGGCAGGGATTCCAAGAGACCCAGTACTTC. This translates into CASSIGQGFQETQYF. Based on the CDR3 plus reference TRBV19 and TRBJ2-5, the full variable domain is DGGITQSPKYLFRKEGQNVTLSCEQNLNHDAMYWYRQDPGQGLRLIYYSQIVNDFQKGDIAEGYSVSREKKESFPLTVTSAQKNPTAFYLCASSIGQGFQETQYFGPGTRLLVL.

The rearrangement joins TRBV5-8 to TRBJ2-4; weak D call: TRBD2 (6 bases). The CDR3 spans 12 residues. Trimming removed 5 bases at V and 6 bases at J, with 9 bases between. The germline V gene encodes CDR1 SGHTS and CDR2 YDEGEE. CDR3 in amino acids: CASRGLGNIQYF. The CDR3 coding sequence is TGTGCCAGCAGGGGACTGGGAAACATTCAGTACTTC.